The 3 T cell receptor beta chains below all came from one sample that was sequenced in a study of blood T cell repertoires in COVID-19. Profiling relied on immunoSEQ multiplex PCR, and the TCRdb table lists in-frame clones only, not all of them. Of about 370,000 clones detected, 75% to 90% appear once; the ten largest clones hold approximately 1%. Sequenced: PBMCs or T cells enriched from blood (not recorded which). Every receptor here comes from a man aged 18-30 years who had recovered from COVID-19.

This sequence joins TRBV28 and TRBJ2-7; TRBD1 matches 11 bases. The trim removed 4 bases at V and 5 bases at J, leaving 4 bases unmatched. The CDR3 runs to 14 residues. Looked up from germline, CDR1 is MDHEN and CDR2 is SYDVKM. The CDR3 DNA is TGTGCCAGCAGTTCTGGACAGGGGGCCCACGAGCAGTACTTC. Translated: CASSSGQGAHEQYF.

This clone has just one count. V usage is TRBV5-1 and J usage is TRBJ2-4; the D gene is possibly TRBD2 (5 bases). V dropped 1 base and J dropped 6 bases, with 14 bases sitting between them. Germline V gives CDR1 SGHRS, CDR2 YFSETQ. The CDR3 contains 15 residues. DNA for the CDR3: TGCGCCAGCAGCTTGTCGGGCGGGCCCGTAAACATTCAGTACTTC. It translates to CASSLSGGPVNIQYF.

This chain uses TRBV9 with TRBJ2-2; D is ambiguous. The ends were cut back, 0 bases at V and 5 bases at J, with 8 bases in the middle. CDR1 is SGDLS, CDR2 YYNGEE, per germline. The CDR3 is 14 amino acids. In DNA form, the CDR3 reads TGTGCCAGCAGCGTAGTCGAGAGAACCGGGGAGCTGTTTTTT. As protein: CASSVVERTGELFF.